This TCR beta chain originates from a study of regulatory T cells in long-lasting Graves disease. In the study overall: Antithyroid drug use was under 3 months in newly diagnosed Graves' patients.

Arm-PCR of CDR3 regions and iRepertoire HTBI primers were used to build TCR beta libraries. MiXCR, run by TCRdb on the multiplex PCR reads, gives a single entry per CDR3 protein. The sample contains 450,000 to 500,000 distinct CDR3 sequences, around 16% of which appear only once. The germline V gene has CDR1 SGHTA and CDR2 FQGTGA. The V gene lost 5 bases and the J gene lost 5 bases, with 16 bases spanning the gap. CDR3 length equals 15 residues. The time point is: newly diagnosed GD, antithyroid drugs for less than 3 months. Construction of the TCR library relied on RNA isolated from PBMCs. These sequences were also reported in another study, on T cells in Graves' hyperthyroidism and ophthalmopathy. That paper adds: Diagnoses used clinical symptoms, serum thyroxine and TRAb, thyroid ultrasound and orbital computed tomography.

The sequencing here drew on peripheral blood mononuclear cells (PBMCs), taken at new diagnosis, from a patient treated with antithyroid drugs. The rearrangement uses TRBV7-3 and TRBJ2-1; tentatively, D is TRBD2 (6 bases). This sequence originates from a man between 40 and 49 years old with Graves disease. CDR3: CASSPVGGKNNEQFF. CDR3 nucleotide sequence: TGTGCCAGCAGCCCGGTGGGAGGTAAAAACAATGAGCAGTTCTTC.